The clone carrying this TCR beta chain was observed many times. This specimen comes from a study of T cells after yellow fever vaccination. Overall study: Fractions containing few cells were prepared with SMART-Seq v4 Ultra Low Input.

TCRdb reprocessed the 5' RACE reads via MiXCR and lists one record per CDR3 protein. The repertoire holds 120,000 to 150,000 distinct CDR3 sequences, around 7.7% seen once, with about 0.73% in the top ten. V gave up 1 base and J gave up 5 bases, with 11 bases separating them. From germline, CDR1 is SGHTA and CDR2 FQGNSA. This CDR3 is built from 14 residues. The chain uses TRBV7-2 and TRBJ2-5; TRBD1 or TRBD2 may be the D gene (5 bases each). The TCR was taken from a man aged 25-45 years who received the YFV17D yellow fever vaccine. Sequencing was performed on CD4+ T cells sorted from PBMCs, taken 5 days after the yellow fever booster vaccination. Here the CDR3 reads CASSLGGPGETQYF. The CDR3 nucleotides read TGTGCCAGCAGCTTAGGGGGCCCGGGGGAGACCCAGTACTTC.